These 15 T cell receptor beta chains share one sample of origin, sequenced in a study of blood T cell repertoires in COVID-19. Assay: immunoSEQ multiplex PCR; the TCRdb copy retains only in-frame clones and omits some. Of about 210,000 clones listed, about 88% were seen once; the top ten hold over 1.5%. The sequencing input was peripheral blood. These receptors all come from a man between 65 and 85 years old with acute or convalescent COVID-19.

V and J are TRBV5-1 and TRBJ2-5, with D possibly matching TRBD2 (5 bases). Per germline, CDR1 SGHRS and CDR2 YFSETQ. The CDR3 is made up of 14 amino acids. Trimming removed 4 bases at V and 3 bases at J, with 13 bases between. CDR3: CASSVGSSEETQYF. The CDR3 DNA reads as TGCGCCAGCAGCGTAGGGAGTTCGGAAGAGACCCAGTACTTC. The whole variable domain, remainder taken from reference TRBV5-1 and TRBJ2-5, is KAGVTQTPRYLIKTRGQQVTLSCSPISGHRSVSWYQQTPGQGLQFLFEYFSETQRNKGNFPGRFSGRQFSNSRSEMNVSTLELGDSALYLCASSVGSSEETQYFGPGTRLLVL.

This clone has just one count. This chain connects TRBV19 to TRBJ2-2; 12 bases agree with TRBD2. The CDR3 covers 14 residues. The J segment lost 5 bases and the V segment lost 8 bases, leaving 3 bases of the junction unmatched. CDR1 LNHDA and CDR2 SQIVND come from the germline V gene (reference sequence). The CDR3 nucleotides are TGTGCCAGTTCTAGCGGGAGGGGAACCGGGGAGCTGTTTTTT. Amino acids: CASSSGRGTGELFF.

The rearrangement joins TRBV7-2 to TRBJ2-1, with 8 bases identical to TRBD1. V shed 6 bases, J shed 8 bases, and the junction held 9 bases outside the gene matches. Per the germline V gene, CDR1 is SGHTA and CDR2 is FQGNSA. This CDR3 is 14 amino acids long. This chain's CDR3 is CASRRDRSFDEQFF. The CDR3 DNA reads as TGTGCCAGCAGACGGGACAGGAGTTTCGATGAGCAGTTCTTC.

The CDR3 DNA follows: TGTGCCACCTCTAGCGGGAGAGACACAGATACGCAGTATTTT. This translates into CATSSGRDTDTQYF. This rearrangement joins TRBV10-3 to TRBJ2-3; 10 bases are a match to TRBD2. This CDR3 has 14 amino acids. Unmatched junction bases numbered 6, after V lost 10 bases and J lost 2 bases. The germline CDR1 and CDR2 sequences are ENHRY and SYGVKD.

CDR3 in DNA: TGTGCCAGCATTTCCCCTGGGACAGGAGGCCGCGAGCAGTACTTC. It translates to CASISPGTGGREQYF. The J gene is TRBJ2-7, the V gene TRBV6-5, with 8 bases fitting TRBD1. This CDR3 is built from 15 residues. J lost 6 bases, V lost 7 bases, and 14 bases had no gene match. The V gene's germline CDR1 is MNHEY and CDR2 SVGAGI.

V and J are TRBV3-1 (or the pseudogene TRBV3-2) and TRBJ1-6; D is perhaps TRBD1 (6 bases). Looked up from germline, CDR1 is LGHDT and CDR2 is YNNKEL (reference sequence). The CDR3 consists of 16 residues. V lost 0 bases, J lost 4 bases, and 10 bases lay in between. This CDR3 is CASSQETGSYNSPLHF. The CDR3, as DNA: TGTGCCAGCAGCCAAGAGACAGGATCTTATAATTCACCCCTCCACTTT.

The V and J genes are TRBV7-3 and TRBJ2-1; tentatively, D is TRBD2 (5 bases). Per the germline V gene, CDR1 is SGHTA and CDR2 is FQGTGA. The CDR3 runs to 14 residues. V lost 5 bases and J 10 bases, leaving 18 bases between the germline ends. The CDR3 here is CASSPRTSRGEQFF. The CDR3 DNA follows: TGTGCCAGCAGCCCTCGGACCTCCCGGGGAGAGCAGTTCTTC.

The rearrangement uses TRBV7-3 and TRBJ2-1; TRBD2 might be the D (7 bases). Germline CDR1 reads SGHTA; CDR2 reads FQGTGA. The CDR3 extends over 16 amino acids. V shed 2 bases and J shed 4 bases, with 15 bases lying between them. For the CDR3, the DNA is TGTGCCAGCAGCTTATCCGGGGGGCTTGCTTACAATGAGCAGTTCTTC. Its translation is CASSLSGGLAYNEQFF.

This clone showed up many times. The chain links TRBV5-1 to TRBJ1-3; a weak D match, TRBD1 (5 bases). V shed 7 bases and J shed 1 base, with 12 bases lying between them. Germline V gene sequence: CDR1 SGHRS, CDR2 YFSETQ. The CDR3 is 14 residues long. CDR3 amino acids: CASQDNPSGNTIYF. The CDR3 DNA sequence: TGCGCCAGCCAGGACAATCCATCTGGAAACACCATATATTTT.

V and J are TRBV4-3 and TRBJ2-1; 10 bases align to TRBD1. Trimming cost V 0 bases and J 5 bases; bases outside gene matches: 7. Per the germline V gene, CDR1 is LGHNA and CDR2 is YSLEER. The CDR3 has 17 residues. CDR3 nucleotide sequence: TGCGCCAGCAGCCAAGATTCGACAGGGGGCGCAAACAATGAGCAGTTCTTC. Translating it yields CASSQDSTGGANNEQFF.

This chain connects TRBV6-5 to TRBJ2-7, with 7 bases lining up with TRBD2. V trimming: 7 bases; J trimming: 5 bases; junction bases outside the gene matches: 11. Germline V gives CDR1 MNHEY, CDR2 SVGAGI. The CDR3 runs 14 residues. The CDR3: CASKLEAGVNEQYF. The DNA for the CDR3 is TGTGCCAGCAAGCTAGAGGCGGGAGTCAACGAGCAGTACTTC.

The chain employs TRBV19 and TRBJ1-2; TRBD1 is a possible D gene (5 bases). This CDR3 has 13 amino acids. V was trimmed by 4 bases and J by 5 bases, leaving 11 bases between them. Per the germline V gene, CDR1 is LNHDA and CDR2 is SQIVND (reference sequence). CDR3 region: CASSRSGVYGYTF. In DNA, the CDR3 is TGTGCCAGTAGTAGATCGGGGGTTTATGGCTACACCTTC.

The V and J genes are TRBV5-4 and TRBJ2-5; TRBD2 matches at 9 bases. The V gene end was trimmed by 4 bases and the J gene end by 3 bases; junction bases not matched to a gene: 10. The CDR3 is 16 residues long. Germline V gene sequence: CDR1 SGHNT, CDR2 YYREEE (reference sequence). The CDR3 nucleotides read TGTGCCAGCAGCGCCGGAGCTAGCGGGATTGAAGAGACCCAGTACTTC. Translating gives CASSAGASGIEETQYF.

The rearrangement joins TRBV3-1 (or the pseudogene TRBV3-2) to TRBJ2-5; possibly TRBD2 for D (6 bases). The germline CDR1 and CDR2 sequences are LGHDT and YNNKEL (reference sequence). V was clipped by 1 base and J by 5 bases, with 8 bases between them. CDR3 length equals 13 residues. The CDR3 nucleotides are TGTGCCAGCAGCCAAGGCGGGACTGAGACCCAGTACTTC. The encoded protein is CASSQGGTETQYF.

This clone came up once. V gene TRBV25-1 combines with J gene TRBJ1-6; TRBD1 aligns across 9 bases. Per germline, CDR1 MGHDK and CDR2 SYGVNS. The V segment lost 2 bases and the J segment 6 bases; nucleotides outside the gene matches: 5. The CDR3 consists of 16 residues. CDR3 region: CASSETGTGLNSPLHF. DNA for the CDR3: TGTGCCAGCAGTGAAACCGGGACAGGGCTTAATTCACCCCTCCACTTT.